The 29 T cell receptor beta chains reported below all come from one sample, sequenced in a study of PD-L1 blockade in urothelial cancer. The method was immunoSEQ multiplex PCR; TCRdb's version includes in-frame clones alone and lacks a portion of them. The repertoire consists of over 14,000 clones, with approximately 88% occurring once and the leading ten covering 13% to 15%. The sample consisted of PBMCs, taken around atezolizumab (anti-PD-L1) treatment. Source of these receptors: a man in his 70s with urothelial cancer.

This clone was detected only once. The V gene is TRBV21-1, the J gene TRBJ2-7; the D segment call TRBD2 is taken from the table without a DNA check. TRBV21-1 corresponds to a pseudogene. There are 16 residues in the CDR3. The CDR3 DNA reads TGTGCCAGCAGCAAAGGGGGGGTCTCACCTACCTACGAGCAGTACTTC. This translates into CASSKGGVSPTYEQYF.

V gene TRBV4-1 combines with J gene TRBJ2-2; 7 positions agree with TRBD2. The CDR3 length is 15 residues. Germline-derived CDR1 and CDR2 are MGHRA and YSYEKL. V shed 0 bases, J shed 6 bases, and the junction held 4 bases outside the gene matches. CDR3 protein: CASSQEAGFAGELFF. The CDR3 DNA reads TGCGCCAGCAGCCAAGAAGCGGGGTTCGCCGGGGAGCTGTTTTTT.

This sequence joins TRBV2 and TRBJ2-5, with 9 bases identical to TRBD2. The CDR3 loop spans 16 amino acids. J was trimmed by 7 bases and V by 3 bases; bases with no gene match: 12. Germline loops: CDR1 SNHLY, CDR2 FYNNEI. The CDR3 DNA reads TGTGCCAGCAGTGAGGGTAGCGGGGGCCCTTGGGGGACCCAGTACTTC. It encodes CASSEGSGGPWGTQYF.

The chain couples TRBV18 to TRBJ1-4, with 7 positions matching TRBD1. Trimming at V came to 3 bases and at J to 5 bases, leaving 6 bases not matched to a gene. Germline V lookup: CDR1 KGHSH, CDR2 LQKENI. The length of the CDR3 is 15 residues. The DNA for the CDR3 is TGTGCCAGCTCACCCCGACAGGGAGTAAATGAAAAACTGTTTTTT. Its protein is CASSPRQGVNEKLFF.

Here the CDR3 reads CASSSGGFYGYTF. CDR3 in DNA: TGTGCCAGCAGCTCAGGGGGCTTCTATGGCTACACCTTC. The chain joins TRBV7-9 to TRBJ1-2; 8 bases line up with TRBD1. The V gene's germline CDR1 is SEHNR and CDR2 FQNEAQ (reference sequence). With 4 bases clipped from V and 4 bases from J, the junction kept 2 bases outside the gene matches. The CDR3 runs 13 residues.

The genes are TRBV7-2 and TRBJ2-3; TRBD1 aligns across 8 bases. The V and J ends lost 1 base and 6 bases, in that order; junction bases with no gene match: 0. The length of the CDR3 is 13 residues. The germline V gene encodes CDR1 SGHTA and CDR2 FQGNSA. The CDR3 loop is CASSLGTGDTQYF. The CDR3 DNA sequence: TGTGCCAGCAGCTTAGGGACAGGGGATACGCAGTATTTT.

The chain links TRBV6-6 to TRBJ1-5; D uncertain. The CDR3 runs 16 residues. V was clipped by 2 bases and J by 2 bases, with 13 bases between them. Germline V gives CDR1 MNHNY, CDR2 SVGAGI (reference sequence). Here the CDR3 reads CASSYGWGGGNQPQHF. In DNA, the CDR3 is TGTGCCAGCAGTTACGGTTGGGGAGGCGGCAATCAGCCCCAGCATTTT.

V and J are TRBV28 and TRBJ2-7; possible D gene TRBD1, 5 bases. The germline V gene encodes CDR1 MDHEN and CDR2 SYDVKM. This CDR3 has 13 residues. Trimming stripped 10 bases from V and 2 bases from J, with 15 bases between. The CDR3: CAIQGSPAYEQYF. CDR3 DNA sequence: TGTGCCATCCAGGGATCGCCAGCCTACGAGCAGTACTTC. The full variable domain, its missing parts supplied by reference TRBV28 and TRBJ2-7, is DVKVTQSSRYLVKRTGEKVFLECVQDMDHENMFWYRQDPGLGLRLIYFSYDVKMKEKGDIPEGYSVSREKKERFSLILESASTNQTSMYLCAIQGSPAYEQYFGPGTRLTVT.

V usage is TRBV11-2 and J usage is TRBJ1-2; D is unresolved. The CDR3 contains 15 residues. The germline V and J ends were trimmed by 1 base and 1 base, with 10 bases remaining between them. CDR1 is SGHAT and CDR2 is FQNNGV in the germline V gene. DNA for the CDR3: TGTGCCAGCAGCTTAGGTGGCCAGGTTAACTATGGCTACACCTTC. Its translation is CASSLGGQVNYGYTF.

CDR3 DNA sequence: TGTGCCAGTACCCCGACCAGGGGAGATGGCTACACCTTC. Amino acid sequence: CASTPTRGDGYTF. The gene calls are TRBV19 and TRBJ1-2, with D possibly TRBD1 on 6 matching bases. The CDR3 contains 13 residues. Germline V lookup: CDR1 LNHDA, CDR2 SQIVND (reference sequence). V lost 7 bases and J 6 bases, leaving 15 bases between the germline ends.

This clone was picked up one time. This sequence joins TRBV13 and TRBJ1-6; D unclear. The CDR3 has 15 residues. Germline V gene data show CDR1 as PRHDT and CDR2 as FYEKMQ (reference sequence). V was trimmed by 5 bases and J by 10 bases, leaving 18 bases between them. The CDR3 DNA reads as TGTGCCAGCAGCCACGAGGGAGATTTGGGCTCACCCCTCCACTTT. Protein: CASSHEGDLGSPLHF. Combining the CDR3 with reference TRBV13 and TRBJ1-6 gives the whole variable domain AAGVIQSPRHLIKEKRETATLKCYPIPRHDTVYWYQQGPGQDPQFLISFYEKMQSDKGSIPDRFSAQQFSDYHSELNMSSLELGDSALYFCASSHEGDLGSPLHFGNGTRLTVT.

The chain uses TRBV5-4 and TRBJ2-3, with D possibly TRBD1 on 5 matching bases. Trimming shortened V by 1 base and J by 4 bases, and 10 bases separated the two germline ends. This CDR3 contains 14 residues. Per germline, CDR1 SGHNT and CDR2 YYREEE (reference sequence). CDR3 protein: CASSLSPGSDTQYF. The DNA for the CDR3 is TGTGCCAGCAGCTTGTCTCCAGGGTCAGATACGCAGTATTTT. Combining the CDR3 with reference TRBV5-4 and TRBJ2-3 gives the whole variable domain ETGVTQSPTHLIKTRGQQVTLRCSSQSGHNTVSWYQQALGQGPQFIFQYYREEENGRGNFPPRFSGLQFPNYSSELNVNALELDDSALYLCASSLSPGSDTQYFGPGTRLTVL.

This chain links TRBV7-2 with TRBJ1-1; D unresolved. The CDR3 spans 17 residues. CDR1 and CDR2 from the germline V gene are SGHTA and FQGNSA. Deletions cut 4 bases from V and 4 bases from J, with 22 bases between. CDR3 in amino acids: CASSSPQGGGRFTEAFF. The CDR3 bases are TGTGCCAGCAGCTCCCCCCAAGGCGGAGGGAGGTTCACTGAAGCTTTCTTT.

V usage is TRBV27 and J usage is TRBJ2-7; D is unresolved. V was pared by 0 bases and J by 0 bases, with 9 bases between. The CDR3 sequence is 15 residues long. Germline-derived CDR1 and CDR2 are MNHEY and SMNVEV (reference sequence). The CDR3 DNA reads as TGTGCCAGCAGTTTATCCCCCGGTAGCTCCTACGAGCAGTACTTC. Translating gives CASSLSPGSSYEQYF.

V and J are TRBV6-5 and TRBJ1-2, with 9 bases matching TRBD1. CDR1 is MNHEY, CDR2 SVGAGI, per germline. The CDR3 is made up of 16 amino acids. The J segment lost 2 bases and the V segment lost 0 bases, leaving 4 bases of the junction unmatched. The DNA of the CDR3 is TGTGCCAGCAGTTACTCCTCCGGGACAGGGAACTATGGCTACACCTTC. Translating gives CASSYSSGTGNYGYTF.

A single count supports this clone. This chain uses TRBV6-5 with TRBJ1-2; D remains ambiguous. The CDR3 runs to 13 residues. Per the germline V gene, CDR1 is MNHEY and CDR2 is SVGAGI. Trimming pared 6 bases from V and 1 base from J, leaving 9 bases between. CDR3 sequence reads: CASSFDINYGYTF. CDR3 bases: TGTGCCAGCAGCTTTGACATTAACTATGGCTACACCTTC.

The DNA for the CDR3 is TGTGCCAGCAGTACCTTCGGACTCGACGAGCAGTACTTC. Translating it yields CASSTFGLDEQYF. J is TRBJ2-7 and V is TRBV6-5, with a tentative D call TRBD2 (5 bases). Germline V gene sequence: CDR1 MNHEY, CDR2 SVGAGI. The V gene lost 5 bases and the J gene lost 5 bases, with 13 bases spanning the gap. The CDR3 contains 13 residues.

The chain links TRBV18 to TRBJ1-5; no clear D. Germline V gene lookup returns CDR1 KGHSH and CDR2 LQKENI. The CDR3 runs to 16 residues. Trimming removed 3 bases from V and 0 bases from J, with 12 bases in between. The CDR3 DNA follows: TGTGCCAGCTCACCTACGGCCGGGTATAGCAATCAGCCCCAGCATTTT. This encodes CASSPTAGYSNQPQHF.

V is TRBV10-2 and J is TRBJ2-1; 10 bases agree with TRBD1. The CDR3 has 13 residues. Trimming removed 10 bases from V and 8 bases from J; junction bases left unmatched: 8. The germline gives CDR1 WSHSY, CDR2 SAAADI. For the CDR3, the DNA is TGCGCCACCCGCTGGGACAGGGGCGATGAGCAGTTCTTC. This codes for CATRWDRGDEQFF.

This clone appeared once. The chain recombines TRBV11-1 with TRBJ2-1, with 11 positions matching TRBD2. The CDR3 consists of 16 residues. Germline V gene lookup returns CDR1 SGHAT and CDR2 FQDESV (reference sequence). The J segment lost 0 bases and the V segment lost 5 bases, leaving 3 bases of the junction unmatched. In nucleotides, the CDR3 is TGTGCCAGCAGCAAGACTAGCGGGAACTCCTACAATGAGCAGTTCTTC. Its protein product is CASSKTSGNSYNEQFF. The whole variable domain, remainder taken from reference TRBV11-1 and TRBJ2-1, is EAEVAQSPRYKITEKSQAVAFWCDPISGHATLYWYRQILGQGPELLVQFQDESVVDDSQLPKDRFSAERLKGVDSTLKIQPAELGDSAMYLCASSKTSGNSYNEQFFGPGTRLTVL.

This rearrangement joins TRBV28 to TRBJ1-2; 7 bases agree with TRBD1. V lost 2 bases and J lost 5; bases outside the gene matches: 5. This CDR3 is 14 amino acids long. Germline V gene lookup returns CDR1 MDHEN and CDR2 SYDVKM. This CDR3 reads CASSLPGQPYGYTF. The DNA of the CDR3 is TGTGCCAGCAGTTTACCGGGACAGCCGTATGGCTACACCTTC.

The chain couples TRBV12-2 to TRBJ2-1; TRBD1 is taken as the D call from the table, unchecked against the DNA. TRBV12-2 is a known pseudogene. This CDR3 has 17 residues. The CDR3 region has the DNA TGTGCAAGTCGCTTAGCGAGAAATGACAGGGGGCGGGTTGAGCAGTTCTTC. This encodes CASRLARNDRGRVEQFF.

The chain carries TRBV30 and TRBJ1-1, with 8 bases identical to TRBD1. Germline assignment: CDR1 GTSNPN and CDR2 SVGIG (reference sequence). After removal of 0 bases from V and 4 bases from J, the junction contained 1 base not matched to a gene. The CDR3 has 13 amino acids. The CDR3 here is CAWSVTGGTEAFF. As DNA, the CDR3 is TGTGCCTGGAGTGTTACAGGGGGCACTGAAGCTTTCTTT.

The chain employs TRBV6-5 and TRBJ1-1; D is undetermined. CDR1 and CDR2 (germline): MNHEY, SVGAGI. V was shortened by 0 bases and J by 2 bases, with 13 bases between the two germline ends. The CDR3 contains 16 residues. CDR3 in amino acids: CASSYSRDPTNTEAFF. DNA for the CDR3: TGTGCCAGCAGTTACTCGAGGGATCCGACAAACACTGAAGCTTTCTTT.

This chain joins TRBV5-1 and TRBJ2-5, with D perhaps matching TRBD1 (6 bases). This CDR3 comprises 14 residues. With 2 bases removed from V and 5 bases from J, the gap between germline ends came to 13 bases. Germline loops: CDR1 SGHRS, CDR2 YFSETQ. CDR3 amino acids: CASSLAGVGETQYF. Written as DNA, the CDR3 is TGCGCCAGCAGCTTAGCAGGGGTGGGGGAGACCCAGTACTTC.

This chain joins TRBV7-9 and TRBJ2-3, with D unresolved. Germline assignment: CDR1 SEHNR and CDR2 FQNEAQ (reference sequence). The V and J ends lost 10 bases and 1 base respectively, with 12 bases between them. There are 13 residues in the CDR3. CDR3 DNA sequence: TGTGCCACCGCTTGGGCCGGCACAGATACGCAGTATTTT. This translates into CATAWAGTDTQYF.

The chain carries TRBV19 and TRBJ2-6; D is perhaps TRBD2 (6 bases). Trimming stripped 6 bases from V and 3 bases from J, with 15 bases between. The CDR3 contains 16 residues. The germline CDR1 and CDR2 sequences are LNHDA and SQIVND (reference sequence). CDR3 protein: CASRTSWDFGANVLTF. CDR3 in DNA: TGTGCCAGTAGGACTTCGTGGGACTTTGGGGCCAACGTCCTGACTTTC. Looking up the rest from reference TRBV19 and TRBJ2-6 gives the full variable domain: DGGITQSPKYLFRKEGQNVTLSCEQNLNHDAMYWYRQDPGQGLRLIYYSQIVNDFQKGDIAEGYSVSREKKESFPLTVTSAQKNPTAFYLCASRTSWDFGANVLTFGAGSRLTVL.

The chain carries TRBV5-6 and TRBJ2-5, with D unresolved. The germline V gene encodes CDR1 SGHDT and CDR2 YYEEEE. Trimming took off 6 bases at V and 0 bases at J, with 9 bases between the two ends. This CDR3 has 13 residues. The CDR3 sequence is CASTSRNQETQYF. For the CDR3, the DNA is TGTGCCAGCACCTCGCGGAACCAAGAGACCCAGTACTTC.

The chain carries TRBV6-5 and TRBJ2-7; 7 positions agree with TRBD2. The germline gives CDR1 MNHEY, CDR2 SVGAGI. V shed 7 bases and J 3 bases; nucleotides not matched to a gene: 6. CDR3 length: 13 residues. The DNA of the CDR3 is TGTGCCAGCACCGCCTCGGGGGGCTACGAGCAGTACTTC. The encoded protein is CASTASGGYEQYF.